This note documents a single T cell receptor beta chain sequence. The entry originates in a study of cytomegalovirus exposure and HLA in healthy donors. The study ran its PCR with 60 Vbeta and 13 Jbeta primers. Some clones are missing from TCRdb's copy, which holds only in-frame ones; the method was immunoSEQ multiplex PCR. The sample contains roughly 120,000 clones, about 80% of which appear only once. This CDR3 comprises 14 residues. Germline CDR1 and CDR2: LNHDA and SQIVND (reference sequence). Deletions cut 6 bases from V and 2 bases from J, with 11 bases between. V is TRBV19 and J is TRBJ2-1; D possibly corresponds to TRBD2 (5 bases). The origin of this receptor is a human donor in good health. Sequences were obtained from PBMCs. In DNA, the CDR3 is TGTGCCAGTAGCCCCCCGGGAACCTACAATGAGCAGTTCTTC. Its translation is CASSPPGTYNEQFF.